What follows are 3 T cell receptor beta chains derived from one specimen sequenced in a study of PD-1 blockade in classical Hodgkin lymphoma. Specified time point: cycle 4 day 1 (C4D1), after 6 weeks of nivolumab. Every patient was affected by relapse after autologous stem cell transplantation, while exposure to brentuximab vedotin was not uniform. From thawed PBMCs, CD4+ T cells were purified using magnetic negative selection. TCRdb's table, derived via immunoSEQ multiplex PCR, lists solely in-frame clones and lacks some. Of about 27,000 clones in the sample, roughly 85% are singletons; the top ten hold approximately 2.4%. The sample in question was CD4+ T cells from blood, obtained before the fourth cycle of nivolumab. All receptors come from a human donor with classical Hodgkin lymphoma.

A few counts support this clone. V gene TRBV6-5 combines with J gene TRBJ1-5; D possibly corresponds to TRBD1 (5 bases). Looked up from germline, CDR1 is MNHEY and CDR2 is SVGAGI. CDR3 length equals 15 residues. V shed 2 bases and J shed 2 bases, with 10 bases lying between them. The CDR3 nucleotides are TGTGCCAGCAGTTACAAACAAGGGGGCAATCAGCCCCAGCATTTT. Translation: CASSYKQGGNQPQHF.

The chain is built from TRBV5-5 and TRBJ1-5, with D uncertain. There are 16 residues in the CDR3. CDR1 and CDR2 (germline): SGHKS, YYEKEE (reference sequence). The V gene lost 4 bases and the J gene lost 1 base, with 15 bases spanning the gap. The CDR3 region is CASSPRGGPSNQPQHF. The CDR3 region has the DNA TGTGCCAGCAGCCCACGGGGTGGCCCCAGCAATCAGCCCCAGCATTTT.

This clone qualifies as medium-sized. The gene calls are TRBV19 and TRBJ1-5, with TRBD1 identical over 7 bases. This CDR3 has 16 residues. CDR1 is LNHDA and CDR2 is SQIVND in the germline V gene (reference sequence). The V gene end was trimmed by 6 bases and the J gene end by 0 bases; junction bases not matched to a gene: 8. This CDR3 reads CASRRTGQYSNQPQHF. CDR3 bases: TGTGCCAGTAGGCGCACGGGACAGTATAGCAATCAGCCCCAGCATTTT.